Listed below are T cell receptor beta chains from one sample, sequenced in a study of regulatory T cells in long-lasting Graves disease. In TCRdb, the multiplex PCR reads were re-called with MiXCR into one record per CDR3 protein. The table shows about 470,000 distinct CDR3 sequences, with 20% to 25% occurring only once. Specimen: peripheral blood mononuclear cells (PBMCs), collected when the disease was refractory, from a patient treated with antithyroid drugs. The receptors were gathered from a female donor with Graves disease. The CDR3 runs from the conserved cysteine through the conserved F or W. The order of the fields is V gene, D gene, J gene, CDR3 protein. D genes are given only for firm matches.

TRBV12-3/TRBV12-4,-,TRBJ1-1,CASSSGHNTEAFF
TRBV6-1,-,TRBJ2-5,CASTPVGREETQYF
TRBV3-2,-,TRBJ2-1,CASYGVASYNEQFF
TRBV6-5,-,TRBJ1-1,CASSYDSRTEAFF
TRBV28,TRBD2,TRBJ2-5,CATTLGLAGLETQYF
TRBV10-3,TRBD1,TRBJ1-2,CAISNTGGYGYTF
TRBV28,TRBD1,TRBJ1-5,CASRTTAGTGNNQPQHF
TRBV3-1,-,TRBJ1-1,CASSQVRSRDTEAFF
TRBV29-1,TRBD1,TRBJ1-2,CSAFTFDRGGYTF
TRBV12-3/TRBV12-4,TRBD2,TRBJ2-7,CASGVAGESYEQYF
TRBV10-3,-,TRBJ2-2,CAITPGPNTGELFF